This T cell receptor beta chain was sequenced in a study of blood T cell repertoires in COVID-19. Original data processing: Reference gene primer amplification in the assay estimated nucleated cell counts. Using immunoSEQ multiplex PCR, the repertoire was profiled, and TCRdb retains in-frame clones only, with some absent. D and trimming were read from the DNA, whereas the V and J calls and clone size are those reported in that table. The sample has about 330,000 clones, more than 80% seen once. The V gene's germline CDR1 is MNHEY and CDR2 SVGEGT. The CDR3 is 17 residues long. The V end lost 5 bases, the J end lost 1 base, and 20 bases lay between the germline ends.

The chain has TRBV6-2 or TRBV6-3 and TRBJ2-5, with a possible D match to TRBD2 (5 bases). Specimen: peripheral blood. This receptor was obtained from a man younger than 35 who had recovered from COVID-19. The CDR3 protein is CASSRSLLLRGQETQYF. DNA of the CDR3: TGTGCCAGCAGTAGGTCGTTACTTCTTCGGGGCCAAGAGACCCAGTACTTC.